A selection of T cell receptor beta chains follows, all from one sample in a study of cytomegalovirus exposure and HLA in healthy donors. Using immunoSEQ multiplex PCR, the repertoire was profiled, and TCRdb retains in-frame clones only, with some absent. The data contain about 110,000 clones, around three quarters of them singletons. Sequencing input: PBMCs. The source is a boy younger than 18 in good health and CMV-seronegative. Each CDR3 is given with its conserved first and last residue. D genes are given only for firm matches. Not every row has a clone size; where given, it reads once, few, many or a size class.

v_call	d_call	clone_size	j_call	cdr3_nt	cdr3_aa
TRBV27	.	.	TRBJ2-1	TGTGCCAGCAATCTAGTGGCATCCTACAATGAGCAGTTCTTC	CASNLVASYNEQFF
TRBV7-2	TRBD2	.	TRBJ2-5	TGTGCCAGCAGCTATGGACTAGCGGGGGACCCAGGGGTTGAGACCCAGTACTTC	CASSYGLAGDPGVETQYF
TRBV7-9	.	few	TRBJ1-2	TGTGCCAGCAGCTTAGCGCGAGAGTATGGCTACACCTTC	CASSLAREYGYTF
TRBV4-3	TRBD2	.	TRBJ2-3	TGCGCCAGCAGCCAAGATTGGCGGGGCGGGGGGGCCCGGATGGAGCAGTATTTT	CASSQDWRGGGARMEQYF
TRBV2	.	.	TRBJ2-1	TGTGCCAGCAGTGAAGCACAGCCGTACTACAATGAGCAGTTCTTC	CASSEAQPYYNEQFF
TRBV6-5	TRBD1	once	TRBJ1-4	TGTGCCAGCAGTTTTGGGACAGGGAGGGGTGAAAAACTGTTTTTT	CASSFGTGRGEKLFF
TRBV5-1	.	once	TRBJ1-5	TGCGCCAGCAGCTTGGATAGCGGAAACAATCAGCCCCAGCATTTT	CASSLDSGNNQPQHF
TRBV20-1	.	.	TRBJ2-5	TGCAGCCTCAGGGAAGGTGAGACCCAGTACTTC	CSLREGETQYF
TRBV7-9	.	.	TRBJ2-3	TGTGCCAGCAGTACTACCAGGGGCATTGGAGAAGATACGCAGTATTTT	CASSTTRGIGEDTQYF
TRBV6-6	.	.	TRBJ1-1	TGTGCCAGCAGTTACGCACAGATGAACACTGAAGCTTTCTTT	CASSYAQMNTEAFF
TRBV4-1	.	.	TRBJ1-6	TGCGCCAGCAGCCAAGTATCGGGGAACTCCTATAATTCACCCCTCCACTTT	CASSQVSGNSYNSPLHF
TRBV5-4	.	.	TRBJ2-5	TGTGCCAGCCAAGCCTTGGGGGCAGAGACCCAGTACTTC	CASQALGAETQYF
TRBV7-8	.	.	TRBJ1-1	TGTGCCAGCAGCTTAGCGGGCAGTTTCATGAACACTGAAGCTTTCTTT	CASSLAGSFMNTEAFF
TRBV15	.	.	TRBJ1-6	TGTGCCACCAGCAGGAGGACAGCGTATGAGGGAAATCAAATTAATTCACCCCTCCACTTT	CATSRRTAYEGNQINSPLHF
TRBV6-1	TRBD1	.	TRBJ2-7	TGTGCCAGCAGTGAATGGGGGACAGCGGCTTACTACGAGCAGTACTTC	CASSEWGTAAYYEQYF
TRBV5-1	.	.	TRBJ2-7	TGCGCCAGCAGCGATATGGGACTCGTACAGTACGAGCAGTACTTC	CASSDMGLVQYEQYF
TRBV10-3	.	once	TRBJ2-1	TGTGCCATCAGTGACAGCGACAATGAGCAGTTCTTC	CAISDSDNEQFF
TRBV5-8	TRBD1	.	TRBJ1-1	TGTGCCAGCAGCAAAGGACAGGGTGAAGCTTTCTTT	CASSKGQGEAFF
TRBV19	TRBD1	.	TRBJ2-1	TGTGCCAGTAGTAGCAGACAGGGCGGTTTACGAAACTCTGAGCAGTTCTTC	CASSSRQGGLRNSEQFF
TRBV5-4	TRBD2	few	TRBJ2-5	TGTGCCAGCAGCCCTTCTCGGGGGGGAATCCGGGGGGAGACCCAGTACTTC	CASSPSRGGIRGETQYF
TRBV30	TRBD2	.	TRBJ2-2	TGTGCCTGGATTTATGGGACTAGCGGGAGAAGGACCGGGGAGCTGTTTTTT	CAWIYGTSGRRTGELFF
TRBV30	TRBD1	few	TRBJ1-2	TGTGCCTGGAGCTGGGACAGCTTGACGTGGGGCTACACCTTC	CAWSWDSLTWGYTF
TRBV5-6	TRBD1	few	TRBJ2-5	TGTGCCAGCAGTTCTTCTGGACAGGGGGCATGGGAGACCCAGTACTTC	CASSSSGQGAWETQYF
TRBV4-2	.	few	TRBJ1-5	TGTGCCAGCAGCCAGGAACAGTTCAATAGCAATCAGCCCCAGCATTTT	CASSQEQFNSNQPQHF
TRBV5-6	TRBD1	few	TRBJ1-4	TGTGCCAGCAGCTTGGGGACAGGGGGTGAAAAACTGTTTTTT	CASSLGTGGEKLFF
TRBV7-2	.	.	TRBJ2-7	TGTGCCAGCAGCGCCGGGTCTGATTTCTCCTACGAGCAGTACTTC	CASSAGSDFSYEQYF
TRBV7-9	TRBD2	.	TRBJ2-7	TGTGCCAGCAGCCCCTGGACTAGCGGGGCCTACGAGCAGTACTTC	CASSPWTSGAYEQYF
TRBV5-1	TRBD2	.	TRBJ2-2	TGCGCCAGCAATAGCGGGATGAACACCGGGGAGCTGTTTTTT	CASNSGMNTGELFF
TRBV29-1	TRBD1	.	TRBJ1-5	TGCAGCGTCGCCGGGACAGGGGGCGGTGCGGGCAATCAGCCCCAGCATTTT	CSVAGTGGGAGNQPQHF
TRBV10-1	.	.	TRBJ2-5	TGCGCCAGCAGTGAGCCCCACTCGACTCCAAGGGAGACCCAGTACTTC	CASSEPHSTPRETQYF
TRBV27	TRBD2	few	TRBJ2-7	TGTGCCAGCAGTTTAACGCTAGCGGAGAACTACGAGCAGTACTTC	CASSLTLAENYEQYF
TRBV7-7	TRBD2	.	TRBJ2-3	TGTGCTAGCAGCTTAGCAACTAGCGGGAAAGATACGCAGTATTTT	CASSLATSGKDTQYF
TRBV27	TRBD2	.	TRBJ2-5	TGTGCCAGCAAAGTATTCGGGAGGGTCCAAGAGACCCAGTACTTC	CASKVFGRVQETQYF
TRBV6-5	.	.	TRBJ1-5	TGTGCCAGCAGTTCTAACAGCGGTCCCGGCAATCAGCCCCAGCATTTT	CASSSNSGPGNQPQHF
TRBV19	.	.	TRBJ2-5	TGTGCCAGTAGCCCCAGGGGTGAGACCCAGTACTTC	CASSPRGETQYF
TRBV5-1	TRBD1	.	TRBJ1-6	TGCGCCAGCAGCTTTGGACAGGGGATTTCACCCCTCCACTTT	CASSFGQGISPLHF
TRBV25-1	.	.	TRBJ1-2	TGTGCCAGCAGTGAACTCGGCGGCACCTATGGCTACACCTTC	CASSELGGTYGYTF